This T cell receptor beta chain emerged from a study of cytomegalovirus exposure and HLA in healthy donors. Whole-study findings and limits: A later analysis, which compared TCR beta chains of equal frequency, found the HLA-associated ones more clonally expanded.

CDR1 is SEHNR and CDR2 is FQNEAQ in the germline V gene (reference sequence). Trimming at V came to 3 bases and at J to 7 bases, leaving 9 bases not matched to a gene. CDR3 size: 15 residues. PCR involved 60 Vbeta and 13 Jbeta primers. Clones were read by immunoSEQ multiplex PCR, and TCRdb kept only the in-frame ones, dropping some. The table lists 130,000 or so clones, more than 70% of them singletons. About this clone itself: Its antigen is undetermined.

The source is a woman aged 45-60 years in good health and CMV-seropositive. The chain uses TRBV7-9 and TRBJ2-1, with 7 positions matching TRBD1. Material: PBMCs. The CDR3 loop reads CASSLTNRGRNEQFF. The DNA of the CDR3 is TGTGCCAGCAGCTTGACTAACAGGGGAAGAAATGAGCAGTTCTTC.